This T cell receptor (beta chain) was documented in a study of cytomegalovirus exposure and HLA in healthy donors. The overall study: An earlier analysis identified under 130 million unique TCR beta sequences in some 180 million T cells.

The CDR3 runs to 16 residues. Germline V gene lookup returns CDR1 SEHNR and CDR2 FQNEAQ (reference sequence). The V gene end was trimmed by 0 bases and the J gene end by 2 bases; junction bases not matched to a gene: 7. The PCR contained 60 Vbeta and 13 Jbeta primers. The data were produced by immunoSEQ multiplex PCR, yet TCRdb's version contains in-frame clones alone and is incomplete. The data show just over 80,000 clones, and the top ten clones hold about 1.1%. About this clone itself: Its cognate antigen is unknown.

Whole-study findings and limits: Later work showed greater clonal expansion in HLA-associated TCR beta chains than in equally common others. By HLA locus, TCR association rates varied in a later analysis, with DRB1 showing the most and HLA-C the fewest. As confirmed in vitro, three CMV-associated chains were specific for CMV antigens.

V gene TRBV7-9 combines with J gene TRBJ2-7, with 7 bases matching TRBD1. Specimen: PBMCs. This TCR derives from a woman aged 30 to 39 in good health and CMV-seronegative. The CDR3 DNA follows: TGTGCCAGCAGCTTAGCAAAAGGGGACAGTGCCTACGAGCAGTACTTC. It translates to CASSLAKGDSAYEQYF.